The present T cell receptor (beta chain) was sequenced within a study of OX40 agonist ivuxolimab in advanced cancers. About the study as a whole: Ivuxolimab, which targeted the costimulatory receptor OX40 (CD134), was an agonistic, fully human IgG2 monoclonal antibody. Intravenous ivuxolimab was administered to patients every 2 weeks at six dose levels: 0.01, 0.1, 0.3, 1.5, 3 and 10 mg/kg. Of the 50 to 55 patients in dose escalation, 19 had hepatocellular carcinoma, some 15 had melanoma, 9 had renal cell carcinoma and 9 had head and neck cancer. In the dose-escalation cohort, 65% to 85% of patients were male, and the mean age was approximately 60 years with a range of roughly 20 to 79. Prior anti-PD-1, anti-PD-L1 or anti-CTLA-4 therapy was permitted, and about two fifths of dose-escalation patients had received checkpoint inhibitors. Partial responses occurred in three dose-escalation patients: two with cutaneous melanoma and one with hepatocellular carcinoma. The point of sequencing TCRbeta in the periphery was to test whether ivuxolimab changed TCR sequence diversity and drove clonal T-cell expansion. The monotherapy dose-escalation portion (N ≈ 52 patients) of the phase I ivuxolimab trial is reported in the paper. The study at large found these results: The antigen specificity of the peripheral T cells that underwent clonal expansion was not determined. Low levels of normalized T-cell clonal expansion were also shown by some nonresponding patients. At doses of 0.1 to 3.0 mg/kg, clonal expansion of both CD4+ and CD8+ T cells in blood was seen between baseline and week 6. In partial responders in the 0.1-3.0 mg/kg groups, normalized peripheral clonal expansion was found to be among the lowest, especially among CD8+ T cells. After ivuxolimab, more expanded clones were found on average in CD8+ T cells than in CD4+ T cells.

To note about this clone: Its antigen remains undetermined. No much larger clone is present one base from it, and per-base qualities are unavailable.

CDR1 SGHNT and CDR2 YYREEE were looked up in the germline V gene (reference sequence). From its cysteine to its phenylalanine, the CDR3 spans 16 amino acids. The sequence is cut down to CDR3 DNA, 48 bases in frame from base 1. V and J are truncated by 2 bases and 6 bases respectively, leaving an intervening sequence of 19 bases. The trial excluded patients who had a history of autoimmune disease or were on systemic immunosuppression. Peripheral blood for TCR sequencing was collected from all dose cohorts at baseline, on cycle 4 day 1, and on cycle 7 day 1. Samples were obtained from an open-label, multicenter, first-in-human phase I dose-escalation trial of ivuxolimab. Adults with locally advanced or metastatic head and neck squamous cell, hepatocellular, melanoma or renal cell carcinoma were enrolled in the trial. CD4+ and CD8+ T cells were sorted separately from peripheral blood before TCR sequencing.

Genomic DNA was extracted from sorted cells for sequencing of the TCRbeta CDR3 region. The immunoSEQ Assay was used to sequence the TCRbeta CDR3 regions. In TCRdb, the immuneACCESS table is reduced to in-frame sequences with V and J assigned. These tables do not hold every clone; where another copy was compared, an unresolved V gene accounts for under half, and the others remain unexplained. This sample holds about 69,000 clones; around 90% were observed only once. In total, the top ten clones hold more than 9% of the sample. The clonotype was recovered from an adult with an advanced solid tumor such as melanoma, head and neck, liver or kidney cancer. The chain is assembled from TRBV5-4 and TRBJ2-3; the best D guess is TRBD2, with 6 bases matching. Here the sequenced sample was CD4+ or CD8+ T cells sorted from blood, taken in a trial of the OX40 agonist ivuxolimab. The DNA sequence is TGTGCCAGCAGCTTCAGCGCCGGGGCGGAGGGGGATACGCAGTATTTT. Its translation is CASSFSAGAEGDTQYF. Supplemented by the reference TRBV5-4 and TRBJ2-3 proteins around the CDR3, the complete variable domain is ETGVTQSPTHLIKTRGQQVTLRCSSQSGHNTVSWYQQALGQGPQFIFQYYREEENGRGNFPPRFSGLQFPNYSSELNVNALELDDSALYLCASSFSAGAEGDTQYFGPGTRLTVL.